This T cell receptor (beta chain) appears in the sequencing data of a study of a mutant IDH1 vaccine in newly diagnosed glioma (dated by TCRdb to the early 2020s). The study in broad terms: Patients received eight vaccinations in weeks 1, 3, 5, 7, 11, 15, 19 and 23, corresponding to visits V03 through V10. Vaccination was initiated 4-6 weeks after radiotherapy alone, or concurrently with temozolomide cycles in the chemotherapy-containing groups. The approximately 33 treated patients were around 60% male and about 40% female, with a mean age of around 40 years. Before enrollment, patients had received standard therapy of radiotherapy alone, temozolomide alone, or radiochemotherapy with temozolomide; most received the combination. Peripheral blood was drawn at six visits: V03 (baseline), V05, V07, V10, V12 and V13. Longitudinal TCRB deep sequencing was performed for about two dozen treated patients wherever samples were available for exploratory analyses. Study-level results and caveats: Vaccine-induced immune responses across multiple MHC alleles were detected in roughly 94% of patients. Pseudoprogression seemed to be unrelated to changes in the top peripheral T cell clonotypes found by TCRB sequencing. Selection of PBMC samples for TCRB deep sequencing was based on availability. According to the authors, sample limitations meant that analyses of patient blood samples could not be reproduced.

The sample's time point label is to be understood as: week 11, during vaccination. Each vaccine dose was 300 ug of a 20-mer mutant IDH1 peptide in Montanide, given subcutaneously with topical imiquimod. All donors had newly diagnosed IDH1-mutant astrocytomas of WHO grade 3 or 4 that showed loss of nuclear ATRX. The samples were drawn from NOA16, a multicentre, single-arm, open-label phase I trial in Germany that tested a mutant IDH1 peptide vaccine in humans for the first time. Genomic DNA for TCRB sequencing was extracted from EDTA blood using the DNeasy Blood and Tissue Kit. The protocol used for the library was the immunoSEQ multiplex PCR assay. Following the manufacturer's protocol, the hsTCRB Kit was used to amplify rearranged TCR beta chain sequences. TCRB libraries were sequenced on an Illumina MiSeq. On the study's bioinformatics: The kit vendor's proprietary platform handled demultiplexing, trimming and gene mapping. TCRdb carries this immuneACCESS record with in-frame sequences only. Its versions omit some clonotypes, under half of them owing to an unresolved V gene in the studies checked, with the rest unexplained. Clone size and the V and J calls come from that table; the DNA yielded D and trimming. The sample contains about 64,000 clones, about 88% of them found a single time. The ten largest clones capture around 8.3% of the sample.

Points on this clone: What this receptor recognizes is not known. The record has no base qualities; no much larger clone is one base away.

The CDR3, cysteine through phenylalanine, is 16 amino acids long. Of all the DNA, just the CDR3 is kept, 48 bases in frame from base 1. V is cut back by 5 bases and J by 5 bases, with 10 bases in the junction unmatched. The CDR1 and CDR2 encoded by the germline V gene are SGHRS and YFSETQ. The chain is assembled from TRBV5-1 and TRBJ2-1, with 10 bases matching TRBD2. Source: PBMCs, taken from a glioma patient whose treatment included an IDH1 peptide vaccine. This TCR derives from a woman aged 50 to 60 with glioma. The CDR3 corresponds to CASRGIGTSANNEQFF. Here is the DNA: TGCGCCAGCAGAGGGATAGGGACTAGCGCCAACAATGAGCAGTTCTTC.